This T cell receptor beta chain was captured by sequencing in a study of diagnostic markers for celiac disease (dated by TCRdb to between 2020 and 2021). Measured from the cysteine to the phenylalanine, the CDR3 is 14 residues long. No DNA was logged. CDR1 and CDR2 are drawn from the germline V gene: SGHRS, YFSETQ. In regard to this clonotype: Its antigen is currently not known.

The sequencer was an Illumina MiSeq. Based on TCRdb reprocessing of the reads, there is one entry per CDR3 protein sequence, and DNA is missing. The sample table records roughly 800 distinct CDR3 sequences. In total, the top ten clones hold roughly 22% of the sample. Sequenced sample: either unsorted cells or a sorted T cell fraction (not recorded which). This clonotype originated in a human donor. This table probably holds off-target reads from a library built for another chain. This chain is built from TRBV5-1 and TRBJ1-1. CDR3 region: CASSFDHTNTEAFF.